The next 12 T cell receptor beta chains were all read from a single sample in a study of T cells in Graves' hyperthyroidism and ophthalmopathy. Amplified TCR beta CDR3 regions derived from RNA transcripts. The HTBI primer set was used in a first-round RT-PCR of the TCR CDR3. TCRdb processed the multiplex PCR reads anew with MiXCR; each CDR3 protein has one entry. The repertoire holds around 400,000 distinct CDR3 sequences, with nearly 15% as singletons. Material: blood. These receptors all come from an older woman with Graves' ophthalmopathy.

V is TRBV2 and J is TRBJ1-1, with D perhaps TRBD1 (5 bases). The V and J ends lost 8 bases and 5 bases respectively, with 15 bases between them. The V gene's germline CDR1 is SNHLY and CDR2 FYNNEI. This CDR3 region has 13 residues. This CDR3 is CASLVGERTEAFF. The CDR3 region has the DNA TGTGCCAGCCTAGTAGGGGAACGGACTGAAGCTTTCTTT.

This clonotype has at least ten counts. This chain uses TRBV3-1 with TRBJ2-7; TRBD1 aligns across 10 bases. The CDR3 extends over 15 amino acids. Germline-derived CDR1 and CDR2 are LGHDT and YNNKEL (reference sequence). The V segment lost 1 base and the J segment 3 bases; nucleotides outside the gene matches: 3. CDR3 residues: CASSQGQGAIYEQYF. CDR3 coding DNA: TGTGCCAGCAGCCAAGGACAGGGGGCAATCTACGAGCAGTACTTC.

The chain is built from TRBV7-3 and TRBJ2-5; D unclear. V lost 5 bases, J lost 13 bases, and 5 bases lay in between. CDR1 SGHTA and CDR2 FQGTGA come from the germline V gene. The CDR3 extends over 8 amino acids. The CDR3 DNA reads TGTGCCAGCAGCCCCCGGTACTTC. Translation gives CASSPRYF.

This clonotype appeared a few times. V gene TRBV6-2 or TRBV6-3 combines with J gene TRBJ2-4; no firm D call. Trimming removed 5 bases from V and 3 bases from J, with 11 bases in between. This CDR3 spans 14 amino acids. Germline-derived CDR1 and CDR2 are MNHEY and SVGEGT. The CDR3 DNA follows: TGTGCCAGCAGTGAATCCTCAGTCAAAAACATTCAGTACTTC. This sequence encodes CASSESSVKNIQYF.

This clonotype was counted many times. This chain links TRBV28 with TRBJ2-7; 10 positions match TRBD2. The CDR3 is 16 amino acids. The J segment lost 2 bases and the V segment lost 4 bases, leaving 8 bases of the junction unmatched. Germline values: CDR1 MDHEN, CDR2 SYDVKM. The CDR3 sequence is CASSSTGLANPYEQYF. The CDR3 nucleotides are TGTGCCAGCAGTTCCACGGGACTAGCGAATCCCTACGAGCAGTACTTC.

This clonotype was seen only a few times. This chain links TRBV7-2 with TRBJ2-2; 9 nucleotides align to TRBD2. After removal of 3 bases from V and 2 bases from J, the junction contained 4 bases not matched to a gene. The CDR3 sequence is 16 residues long. Germline V gene sequence: CDR1 SGHTA, CDR2 FQGNSA. CDR3 bases: TGTGCCAGCAGCTTTGCCGGGACTAGCAACACCGGGGAGCTGTTTTTT. Its protein is CASSFAGTSNTGELFF. Using reference TRBV7-2 and TRBJ2-2 for the parts outside the CDR3, the full variable domain is GAGVSQSPSNKVTEKGKDVELRCDPISGHTALYWYRQSLGQGLEFLIYFQGNSAPDKSGLPSDRFSAERTGGSVSTLTIQRTQQEDSAVYLCASSFAGTSNTGELFFGEGSRLTVL.

The rearrangement links TRBV2 to TRBJ2-7; 12 nucleotides align to TRBD2. The CDR3 spans 14 residues. Losses at the gene ends were 2 bases for V and 4 bases for J; bases not matched to a gene: 0. Per germline, CDR1 SNHLY and CDR2 FYNNEI. The DNA for the CDR3 is TGTGCCAGCAGTGAACTAGCGGGAGGGTACGAGCAGTACTTC. Protein product: CASSELAGGYEQYF.

This clonotype was picked up a small number of times. The chain joins TRBV6-5 to TRBJ2-7, with D perhaps matching TRBD1 or TRBD2 (5 bases each). Between the trimmed V and J ends, which lost 0 bases and 2 bases, there was a span of 14 bases. Germline CDR1 MNHEY, CDR2 SVGAGI. CDR3 length: 16 amino acids. This CDR3 reads CASSYSRGVEPYEQYF. The CDR3 region has the DNA TGTGCCAGCAGTTACTCGCGAGGGGTCGAGCCCTACGAGCAGTACTTC.

This clonotype was seen at least ten times. The genes are TRBV28 and TRBJ2-7; D is ambiguous. V lost 7 bases and J 0 bases, leaving 13 bases between the germline ends. CDR1 is MDHEN and CDR2 is SYDVKM in the germline V gene. The CDR3 covers 14 residues. DNA of the CDR3: TGTGCCAGCACAGTTCCGGCCCGCTCCTACGAGCAGTACTTC. It yields the protein CASTVPARSYEQYF.

This chain links TRBV19 with TRBJ1-5, with a weak D call TRBD1 (5 bases). The CDR3 sequence is 17 residues long. Trimming removed 6 bases from V and 2 bases from J, with 20 bases in between. The germline V gene encodes CDR1 LNHDA and CDR2 SQIVND (reference sequence). As DNA, the CDR3 is TGTGCCAGTAGGGAACAGGACCCGTATATGGGCAATCAGCCCCAGCATTTT. Translating gives CASREQDPYMGNQPQHF.

This clonotype was seen a handful of times. The V call is TRBV5-1, the J call TRBJ2-1; D is perhaps TRBD1 (5 bases). The CDR3 consists of 16 residues. CDR1 and CDR2 from the germline V gene are SGHRS and YFSETQ. V was shortened by 2 bases and J by 3 bases, with 15 bases between the two germline ends. The CDR3 spells CASSFAAGMNYNEQFF. CDR3 nucleotide sequence: TGCGCCAGCAGCTTCGCAGCAGGGATGAACTACAATGAGCAGTTCTTC.

This clonotype was seen many times. This chain links TRBV5-1 with TRBJ2-3; 11 nucleotides align to TRBD2. CDR1 is SGHRS and CDR2 is YFSETQ in the germline V gene. The CDR3 is 17 residues long. Trimming cost V 4 bases and J 0 bases; bases outside gene matches: 7. The CDR3 DNA reads as TGCGCCAGCAGCCGAGGGACTAGCGGATCTAGCACAGATACGCAGTATTTT. The encoded protein is CASSRGTSGSSTDTQYF.